Here is one TCR beta chain with its context. Its antigen is not known. TCRdb re-called the 5' RACE reads through MiXCR, storing one row per CDR3 protein. This repertoire shows around 650,000 distinct CDR3 sequences, roughly 7.1% found once; its top ten account for 1.6%. The data belong to a study of identical twins. Study conclusions and caveats: For cord blood, abundant beta clonotypes had fewer insertions, unlike memory repertoires, which showed none.

Healthy Caucasians made up all donors. This CDR3 comprises 15 residues. CDR1 and CDR2 (germline): MGHRA, YSYEKL. Trimming took 6 bases from V and 0 from J, leaving 14 bases between them. These data were likewise used in another study, on yellow fever vaccine responses in identical twins.

The chain joins TRBV4-1 to TRBJ1-2, with D uncertain. Material: PBMCs. The TCR sequence derives from a woman between 18 and 29 years old in good health. CDR3 loop: CASSPGQATNYGYTF. The CDR3 DNA sequence: TGCGCCAGCAGTCCGGGTCAGGCTACTAACTATGGCTACACCTTC.